This T cell receptor beta chain was identified during a study of tumor-infiltrating lymphocytes in localized non-small cell lung cancer. Clones were sequenced by immunoSEQ multiplex PCR, and TCRdb holds only the in-frame ones, with some missing. Seen here are about 12,000 clones, about nine tenths observed once, and the top ten hold approximately 8.9%. In regard to this clone: Its target is unknown.

General study points: Higher tumor T cell infiltration than in uninvolved lung was supported by TCRbeta sequencing. Technical variation could not be separated from intratumor heterogeneity here.

The germline CDR1 and CDR2 sequences are SQVTM and ANQGSEA. Germline trimming cut 0 bases from V and 3 bases from J; bases unmatched to any gene: 5. The CDR3 extends over 16 amino acids. This chain joins TRBV29-1 and TRBJ2-3, with 11 bases aligning to TRBD1. This sequence was found in a human donor with non-small cell lung cancer. Sequencing was done on a sample of lung tumor tissue. CDR3 region: CSVEDRGDRGTDTQYF. The DNA for the CDR3 is TGCAGCGTTGAAGATCGGGGGGACAGGGGGACAGATACGCAGTATTTT.